This T cell receptor (beta chain) was obtained from a study of technical replicates of blood from four donors. Trimming at V came to 6 bases and at J to 5 bases, leaving 3 bases not matched to a gene. CDR1 and CDR2 from the germline V gene are SQVTM and ANQGSEA. The CDR3 covers 13 residues. Generated by immunoSEQ multiplex PCR, the TCRdb table keeps only in-frame clones and is missing some. The repertoire holds roughly 70,000 clones, with about 97% as singletons. The clonotype was recovered from a human donor in good health. The V call is TRBV29-1, the J call TRBJ2-7; 14 bases are a match to TRBD2. Source material: T cells isolated from PBMCs. The CDR3 reads CSVRLAGGNEQYF. In nucleotides, the CDR3 is TGCAGCGTGCGACTAGCGGGAGGGAACGAGCAGTACTTC.